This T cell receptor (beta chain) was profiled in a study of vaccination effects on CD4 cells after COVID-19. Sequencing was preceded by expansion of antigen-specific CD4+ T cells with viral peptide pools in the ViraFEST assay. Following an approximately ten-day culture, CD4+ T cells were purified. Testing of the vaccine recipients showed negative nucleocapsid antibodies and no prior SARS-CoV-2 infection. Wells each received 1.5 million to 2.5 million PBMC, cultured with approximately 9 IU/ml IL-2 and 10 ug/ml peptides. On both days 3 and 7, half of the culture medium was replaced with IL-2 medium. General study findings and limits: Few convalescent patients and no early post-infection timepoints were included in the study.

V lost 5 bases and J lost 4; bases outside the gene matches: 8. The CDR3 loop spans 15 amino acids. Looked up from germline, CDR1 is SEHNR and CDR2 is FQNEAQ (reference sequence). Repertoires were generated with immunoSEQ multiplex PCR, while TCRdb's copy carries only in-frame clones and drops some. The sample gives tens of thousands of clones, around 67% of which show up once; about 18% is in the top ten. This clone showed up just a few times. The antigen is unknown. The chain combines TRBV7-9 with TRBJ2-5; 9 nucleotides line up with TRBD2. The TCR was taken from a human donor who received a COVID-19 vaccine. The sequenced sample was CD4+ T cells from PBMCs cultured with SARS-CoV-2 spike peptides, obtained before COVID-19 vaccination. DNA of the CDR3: TGTGCCAGCAGCCTTAGGAGTAGCGGGGGAGAGACCCAGTACTTC. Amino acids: CASSLRSSGGETQYF.